This TCR beta chain appears in the sequencing data of a study of cytomegalovirus exposure and HLA in healthy donors. Germline-derived CDR1 and CDR2 are SQVTM and ANQGSEA. Trimming removed 3 bases from V and 2 bases from J, with 10 bases in between. The CDR3 length is 13 residues. Healthy bone marrow donors made up the donors. 13 Jbeta primers and 60 Vbeta primers were used for the PCR. The table came from immunoSEQ multiplex PCR; TCRdb's copy has only in-frame clones and leaves some out. Found here are 100,000 to 150,000 clones, over 70% of them singletons; the top ten hold less than 4%. The chain recombines TRBV29-1 with TRBJ1-2; D gene unclear. The material sequenced was PBMCs. The TCR originated in a middle-aged man in good health and CMV-seropositive. CDR3 region: CSVDRARNYGYTF. The CDR3 DNA reads as TGCAGCGTTGATCGTGCCAGGAACTATGGCTACACCTTC.